A selection of T cell receptor beta chains follows, all from one sample in a study of T cell responses to AZD1222 COVID-19 vaccine. Libraries were prepared by immunoSEQ multiplex PCR; TCRdb keeps only in-frame clonotypes and omits some of them. In the table there are over 110,000 clones, 92% of which are singletons. Material: peripheral blood, obtained on day 0 of AZD1222 vaccination. Receptors originate from an adult in good health. The CDR3 runs from the conserved cysteine through the conserved F or W. Each record gives: clone size, CDR3 length, J gene, V gene, D gene, CDR3 protein, CDR3 DNA. The D gene is left open where the match is weak. Clone size is shown for a subset of rows, as once, few, many or a class of expanded clone.

clone_size: -
cdr3_length: 13
j_call: TRBJ1-2
v_call: TRBV29-1
d_call: -
cdr3_aa: CSFPLDRHYGYTF
cdr3_nt: TGCAGCTTCCCCTTAGACAGACACTATGGCTACACCTTC

clone_size: -
cdr3_length: 15
j_call: TRBJ1-3
v_call: TRBV7-8
d_call: -
cdr3_aa: CASSSTGFPGNTIYF
cdr3_nt: TGTGCCAGCAGCTCCACAGGGTTCCCGGGAAACACCATATATTTT

clone_size: once
cdr3_length: 16
j_call: TRBJ2-3
v_call: TRBV4-1
d_call: TRBD2
cdr3_aa: CASSIGPGREGDTQYF
cdr3_nt: TGCGCCAGCAGCATTGGCCCGGGGCGGGAGGGGGATACGCAGTATTTT

clone_size: once
cdr3_length: 14
j_call: TRBJ1-2
v_call: TRBV14
d_call: -
cdr3_aa: CASSQFTGGYGYTF
cdr3_nt: TGTGCCAGCAGCCAGTTCACCGGGGGCTATGGCTACACCTTC

clone_size: -
cdr3_length: 17
j_call: TRBJ1-4
v_call: TRBV19
d_call: -
cdr3_aa: CASSIDLGASTNEKLFF
cdr3_nt: TGTGCCAGTAGTATAGATCTAGGGGCTTCAACTAATGAAAAACTGTTTTTT

clone_size: -
cdr3_length: 16
j_call: TRBJ1-4
v_call: TRBV7-9
d_call: -
cdr3_aa: CASSSRQKTTNEKLFF
cdr3_nt: TGCGCCAGCAGCTCGCGACAGAAAACAACTAATGAAAAACTGTTTTTT

clone_size: -
cdr3_length: 12
j_call: TRBJ1-4
v_call: TRBV14
d_call: -
cdr3_aa: CASRKGGEKLFF
cdr3_nt: TGTGCCAGCAGGAAAGGCGGAGAAAAACTGTTTTTT

clone_size: -
cdr3_length: 15
j_call: TRBJ1-4
v_call: TRBV3-1/TRBV3-2
d_call: -
cdr3_aa: CASSQDLGLGKKLFF
cdr3_nt: TGTGCCAGCAGCCAAGATCTAGGGCTGGGGAAAAAACTGTTTTTT

clone_size: -
cdr3_length: 16
j_call: TRBJ1-5
v_call: TRBV2
d_call: TRBD1
cdr3_aa: CASSSRQGSSNQPQHF
cdr3_nt: TGTGCCAGCAGTTCCAGACAGGGGTCAAGCAATCAGCCCCAGCATTTT

clone_size: -
cdr3_length: 11
j_call: TRBJ2-1
v_call: TRBV3-1/TRBV3-2
d_call: -
cdr3_aa: CASSGGREQFF
cdr3_nt: TGTGCCAGCAGCGGTGGGCGTGAGCAGTTCTTC

clone_size: -
cdr3_length: 16
j_call: TRBJ2-5
v_call: TRBV7-9
d_call: TRBD1
cdr3_aa: CASSFPTGGNRETQYF
cdr3_nt: TGTGCCAGCAGCTTCCCGACAGGGGGGAATCGAGAGACCCAGTACTTC

clone_size: once
cdr3_length: 13
j_call: TRBJ2-5
v_call: TRBV10-3
d_call: TRBD2
cdr3_aa: CAISGGGFETQYF
cdr3_nt: TGTGCCATCAGTGGGGGGGGATTCGAGACCCAGTACTTC

clone_size: -
cdr3_length: 17
j_call: TRBJ1-2
v_call: TRBV27
d_call: TRBD1
cdr3_aa: CASSFTTGTGVYYGYTF
cdr3_nt: TGTGCCAGCAGTTTCACAACCGGGACAGGGGTTTACTATGGCTACACCTTC

clone_size: -
cdr3_length: 18
j_call: TRBJ1-5
v_call: TRBV21-1
d_call: -
cdr3_aa: CASSKVRTDSIKNQPQHF
cdr3_nt: TGTGCCAGCAGCAAAGTAAGAACAGACTCCATCAAAAATCAGCCCCAGCATTTT

clone_size: -
cdr3_length: 16
j_call: TRBJ2-3
v_call: TRBV5-4
d_call: TRBD2
cdr3_aa: CASSSTSGRNTDTQYF
cdr3_nt: TGTGCCAGCAGCTCCACTAGCGGGAGGAACACAGATACGCAGTATTTT

clone_size: -
cdr3_length: 14
j_call: TRBJ1-2
v_call: TRBV5-1
d_call: -
cdr3_aa: CASSLGRGPYGYTF
cdr3_nt: TGCGCCAGCAGCTTGGGCAGGGGCCCCTATGGCTACACCTTC

clone_size: -
cdr3_length: 15
j_call: TRBJ2-1
v_call: TRBV6-6
d_call: TRBD1
cdr3_aa: CASSTQGAVYNEQFF
cdr3_nt: TGTGCCAGCAGTACACAGGGGGCCGTCTACAATGAGCAGTTCTTC

clone_size: -
cdr3_length: 13
j_call: TRBJ2-7
v_call: TRBV2
d_call: -
cdr3_aa: CASTFGGPGEQYF
cdr3_nt: TGTGCCAGCACCTTCGGAGGGCCGGGGGAGCAGTACTTC

clone_size: -
cdr3_length: 12
j_call: TRBJ2-1
v_call: TRBV6-2/TRBV6-3
d_call: -
cdr3_aa: CASSYRDGRQFF
cdr3_nt: TGTGCCAGCAGTTACCGGGACGGACGGCAGTTCTTC

clone_size: -
cdr3_length: 14
j_call: TRBJ1-4
v_call: TRBV19
d_call: -
cdr3_aa: CASSSLGPVEKLFF
cdr3_nt: TGTGCCAGTAGTTCCTTAGGGCCAGTCGAAAAACTGTTTTTT

clone_size: -
cdr3_length: 15
j_call: TRBJ1-6
v_call: TRBV7-9
d_call: -
cdr3_aa: CASSLGTADNSPLHF
cdr3_nt: TGTGCCAGCAGCTTAGGGACCGCCGATAATTCACCCCTCCACTTT

clone_size: -
cdr3_length: 13
j_call: TRBJ2-5
v_call: TRBV7-8
d_call: -
cdr3_aa: CASSLLWGETQYF
cdr3_nt: TGTGCCAGCAGCTTATTGTGGGGAGAGACCCAGTACTTC

clone_size: few
cdr3_length: 18
j_call: TRBJ2-1
v_call: TRBV6-4
d_call: -
cdr3_aa: CASNKGTGEGYKGNEQFF
cdr3_nt: TGTGCCAGCAACAAGGGGACGGGAGAAGGTTACAAGGGCAATGAGCAGTTCTTC

clone_size: -
cdr3_length: 15
j_call: TRBJ2-1
v_call: TRBV2
d_call: TRBD2
cdr3_aa: CASSEGTSGSNEQFF
cdr3_nt: TGTGCCAGCAGTGAAGGGACTAGCGGGAGCAATGAGCAGTTCTTC

clone_size: -
cdr3_length: 11
j_call: TRBJ2-7
v_call: TRBV20-1
d_call: -
cdr3_aa: CSATLTHEQYF
cdr3_nt: TGCAGTGCTACCCTAACCCACGAGCAGTACTTC

clone_size: once
cdr3_length: 15
j_call: TRBJ2-7
v_call: TRBV13
d_call: -
cdr3_aa: CASSLYGSPRYEQYF
cdr3_nt: TGTGCCAGCAGCTTATATGGCTCCCCCAGGTACGAGCAGTACTTC